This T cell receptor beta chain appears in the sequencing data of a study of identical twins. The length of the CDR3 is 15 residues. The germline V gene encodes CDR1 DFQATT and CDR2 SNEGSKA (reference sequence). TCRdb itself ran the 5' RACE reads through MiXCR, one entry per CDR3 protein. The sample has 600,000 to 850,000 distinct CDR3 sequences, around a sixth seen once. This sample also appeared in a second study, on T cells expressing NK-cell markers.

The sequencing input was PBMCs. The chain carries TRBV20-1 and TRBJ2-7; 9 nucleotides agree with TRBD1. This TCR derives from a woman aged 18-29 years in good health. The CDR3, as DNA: TGCAGCGCTGTGAAAGCCGGGACAGGGCACTACGAGCAGTACTTC. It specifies CSAVKAGTGHYEQYF.